The entry below describes one T cell receptor beta chain. The antigen is not known. The data originate from a study of cytomegalovirus exposure and HLA in healthy donors. Turning to the study itself: When 398 donors were genotyped, roughly 78% of them were found to fall in the Caucasian-associated ancestry cluster.

This PCR relied on a set of 60 Vbeta primers and 13 Jbeta primers. Authors' analysis steps: As a later analysis found, there were 80 million or so unique TCR beta chains, of which around 9.9 million were shared. Clones were read by immunoSEQ multiplex PCR, and TCRdb kept only the in-frame ones, dropping some. V and J calls plus clone size are reproduced from that table; the DNA served to infer D and trimming. This sample lists about 200,000 clones; its ten largest clones have approximately 6.9%. Study-level findings and limits: There were a few CMV-associated chains whose specificity for CMV antigens was confirmed in vitro. Later analysis found that TCR beta chains associated with HLA were more clonally expanded than other, equally common chains.

Germline CDR1 reads MDHEN; CDR2 reads SYDVKM. Trimming removed 3 bases at V and 0 bases at J, with 8 bases between. The CDR3 spans 14 residues. Source material: PBMCs. The receptor was isolated from a man in his thirties or forties in good health and CMV-seronegative. The V and J genes are TRBV28 and TRBJ2-5; D may be TRBD1 (6 bases). CDR3 DNA sequence: TGTGCCAGCAGTTTTCAGGGGTACCAAGAGACCCAGTACTTC. Amino acids: CASSFQGYQETQYF.